This entry features one TCR beta chain sequence. The sample belongs to a study of OX40 agonist ivuxolimab in advanced cancers. Assay: immunoSEQ multiplex PCR; the TCRdb copy retains only in-frame clones and omits some. The sample includes under 80,000 clones, around nine tenths seen only once; the top ten take approximately 2.5%. CDR3 length: 16 residues. V was shortened by 0 bases and J by 0 bases, with 11 bases between the two germline ends. Germline assignment: CDR1 LGHNA and CDR2 YSLEER. The specimen was CD4+ or CD8+ T cells sorted from blood, collected in a trial of the OX40 agonist ivuxolimab. The V and J genes are TRBV4-3 and TRBJ1-2; no clear D. The source of this sequence is an adult with an advanced solid tumor such as melanoma, head and neck, liver or kidney cancer. The CDR3 nucleotides are TGCGCCAGCAGCCAAGAGGCGGACGCAGCTAACTATGGCTACACCTTC. Translating it yields CASSQEADAANYGYTF.